These 24 T cell receptor beta chains were all obtained from the same sample, sequenced in a study of T cells in tuberculosis. The assay was immunoSEQ multiplex PCR, and TCRdb's table has in-frame clones only and misses some. The sample consists of some 31,000 clones, 91% of them appearing once. The sequencing input was PBMCs. These receptors were obtained from a donor aged 10 to 29 with latent tuberculosis or without tuberculosis infection.

The V and J genes are TRBV7-2 and TRBJ2-7; D is undetermined. The CDR3 is 15 residues long. V was cut by 3 bases and J by 5 bases, with 17 bases left in between. Germline assignment: CDR1 SGHTA and CDR2 FQGNSA. The CDR3 nucleotides read TGTGCCAGCAGCTTTTTTTCGTCTTTCTCTGACGAGCAGTACTTC. This sequence encodes CASSFFSSFSDEQYF.

CDR3 nucleotides: TGTGCCTTCCTCAGGGGACAGCCCGGAACCATTTTTAACACCGGGGAGCTGTTTTTT. It translates to CAFLRGQPGTIFNTGELFF. The chain is built from TRBV10-3 and TRBJ2-2; 7 bases line up with TRBD1. V lost 11 bases and J lost 2; bases outside the gene matches: 23. Germline CDR1 ENHRY, CDR2 SYGVKD. The CDR3 contains 19 residues.

The rearrangement joins TRBV7-9 to TRBJ2-1; D may be TRBD2 (6 bases). Germline V gives CDR1 SEHNR, CDR2 FQNEAQ (reference sequence). The CDR3 loop spans 14 amino acids. Trimming took off 4 bases at V and 7 bases at J, with 14 bases between the two ends. CDR3 bases: TGTGCCAGCAGCTCCCGGGAGAAGGGAAATGAGCAGTTCTTC. It translates to CASSSREKGNEQFF.

This chain uses TRBV7-6 with TRBJ1-5; TRBD1 matches 8 bases. Germline assignment: CDR1 SGHVS and CDR2 FNYEAQ. V shed 5 bases, J shed 2 bases, and the junction held 2 bases outside the gene matches. This CDR3 comprises 14 residues. CDR3 residues: CASSPTGGNQPQHF. The DNA of the CDR3 is TGTGCCAGCAGCCCGACAGGGGGCAATCAGCCCCAGCATTTT. The complete variable domain, with remaining parts taken from reference TRBV7-6 and TRBJ1-5, reads GAGVSQSPRYKVTKRGQDVALRCDPISGHVSLYWYRQALGQGPEFLTYFNYEAQQDKSGLPNDRFSAERPEGSISTLTIQRTEQRDSAMYRCASSPTGGNQPQHFGDGTRLSIL.

V usage is TRBV28 and J usage is TRBJ2-3; the D is unclear. The CDR3 has 12 residues. Trimming removed 3 bases from V and 4 bases from J, with 5 bases in between. Germline V gene lookup returns CDR1 MDHEN and CDR2 SYDVKM. The chain's CDR3 is CASSFSADTQYF. The CDR3 region has the DNA TGTGCCAGCAGTTTTTCTGCAGATACGCAGTATTTT.

The J gene is TRBJ2-7, the V gene TRBV5-6; 7 bases line up with TRBD2. Germline lookup yields CDR1 SGHDT and CDR2 YYEEEE. The J segment lost 7 bases and the V segment lost 4 bases, leaving 5 bases of the junction unmatched. This CDR3 is 12 amino acids long. The chain's CDR3 is CASSSGTVEQYF. The CDR3 region has the DNA TGTGCCAGCAGCAGCGGGACGGTAGAGCAGTACTTC.

The gene calls are TRBV20-1 and TRBJ2-7; D possibly corresponds to TRBD1 (6 bases). The germline V gene has CDR1 DFQATT and CDR2 SNEGSKA (reference sequence). Between the trimmed V and J ends, which lost 1 base and 6 bases, there was a span of 7 bases. The length of the CDR3 is 11 residues. CDR3 nucleotide sequence: TGCAGTGCTAGAGCCAGGGGCGAGCAGTACTTC. This sequence encodes CSARARGEQYF.

As for this clone: At one end the junction does not follow the germline gene, possibly because of a read error. The chain carries TRBV9 and TRBJ2-3; D is unresolved. The germline CDR1 and CDR2 sequences are SGDLS and YYNGEE. The CDR3 has 14 residues. As DNA, the CDR3 is TGTGCCAGCAGCGTAGATCGGTCAACAGATAAGCAGTATTTT. Translated, it gives CASSVDRSTDKQYF.

The chain joins TRBV7-6 to TRBJ2-1, with 10 bases matching TRBD1. This CDR3 spans 15 amino acids. Germline loops: CDR1 SGHVS, CDR2 FNYEAQ. After removal of 4 bases from V and 3 bases from J, the junction contained 3 bases not matched to a gene. In nucleotides, the CDR3 is TGTGCCAGCAGCTCGACAGGGGGCGGCTACAATGAGCAGTTCTTC. As protein: CASSSTGGGYNEQFF.

This clone was seen once. The J gene is TRBJ1-4, the V gene TRBV7-8; TRBD1 agrees at 10 bases. The CDR3 sequence is 16 residues long. Germline V lookup: CDR1 SGHVS, CDR2 FQNEAQ. The V segment lost 5 bases and the J segment 8 bases; nucleotides outside the gene matches: 11. Here the CDR3 DNA reads TGTGCCAGCAGCCCGGGACAGGGGCCAAGAGACGAAAAACTGTTTTTT. Its translation is CASSPGQGPRDEKLFF. Using reference TRBV7-8 and TRBJ1-4 for the parts outside the CDR3, the full variable domain is GAGVSQSPRYKVAKRGQDVALRCDPISGHVSLFWYQQALGQGPEFLTYFQNEAQLDKSGLPSDRFFAERPEGSVSTLKIQRTQQEDSAVYLCASSPGQGPRDEKLFFGSGTQLSVL.

V and J are TRBV7-9 and TRBJ1-2, with D possibly matching TRBD1 (5 bases). This CDR3 comprises 14 residues. Trimming shortened V by 6 bases and J by 4 bases, and 15 bases separated the two germline ends. Germline V gives CDR1 SEHNR, CDR2 FQNEAQ (reference sequence). The CDR3 nucleotides read TGTGCCAGCAGAACGACAGAAAGTCGCTATGGCTACACCTTC. Translated: CASRTTESRYGYTF.

The chain is built from TRBV7-8 and TRBJ2-1; D not resolved. Trimming cost V 5 bases and J 6 bases, with 11 bases left between them. This CDR3 region has 13 residues. The germline V gene has CDR1 SGHVS and CDR2 FQNEAQ. CDR3 amino acids: CASSPLTSNEQFF. The CDR3 DNA sequence: TGTGCCAGCAGCCCACTGACTTCCAATGAGCAGTTCTTC.

This chain uses TRBV5-1 with TRBJ2-7; 10 nucleotides align to TRBD2. V dropped 4 bases and J dropped 2; count of bases not matched to a gene: 6. CDR1 and CDR2 from the germline V gene are SGHRS and YFSETQ. The CDR3 is 15 residues long. The CDR3, as DNA: TGCGCCAGCAGCACACTAGCGGGGATCCCCTACGAGCAGTACTTC. This translates into CASSTLAGIPYEQYF.

The V call is TRBV2, the J call TRBJ1-1; 11 positions agree with TRBD1. The V segment lost 6 bases and the J segment 5 bases; nucleotides outside the gene matches: 5. Germline V gene lookup returns CDR1 SNHLY and CDR2 FYNNEI. This CDR3 spans 14 amino acids. CDR3 nucleotide sequence: TGTGCCAGCAGCGGGACAGGGGGATGGACTGAAGCTTTCTTT. Translating gives CASSGTGGWTEAFF.

The rearrangement joins TRBV7-6 to TRBJ1-1; D not certain. CDR1 is SGHVS and CDR2 is FNYEAQ in the germline V gene. The CDR3 is made up of 14 amino acids. V lost 1 base, J lost 1 base, and 7 bases lay in between. The CDR3: CASSLGEGNTEAFF. CDR3 coding DNA: TGTGCCAGCAGCTTAGGGGAGGGGAACACTGAAGCTTTCTTT. The full variable domain, with the rest looked up from reference TRBV7-6 and TRBJ1-1, is GAGVSQSPRYKVTKRGQDVALRCDPISGHVSLYWYRQALGQGPEFLTYFNYEAQQDKSGLPNDRFSAERPEGSISTLTIQRTEQRDSAMYRCASSLGEGNTEAFFGQGTRLTVV.

This clone was seen a single time. For the CDR3, the DNA is TGTGCCAGCAGTTTAGCAGGGGTAATCACTGAAGCTTTCTTT. Translating gives CASSLAGVITEAFF. The chain recombines TRBV28 with TRBJ1-1; D is perhaps TRBD1 (6 bases). This CDR3 has 14 residues. Germline values: CDR1 MDHEN, CDR2 SYDVKM. Trimming removed 2 bases from V and 4 bases from J, with 11 bases in between.

J is TRBJ1-6 and V is TRBV27; TRBD1 aligns across 10 bases. With V trimmed by 8 bases and J by 9 bases, 10 bases remained unmatched. Per the germline V gene, CDR1 is MNHEY and CDR2 is SMNVEV (reference sequence). This CDR3 is built from 15 residues. Written as DNA, the CDR3 is TGTGCCAGCGCTTCAGACAGGGGGCATTCTTCACCCCTCCACTTT. The encoded protein is CASASDRGHSSPLHF.

V usage is TRBV5-1 and J usage is TRBJ1-5; D perhaps matches TRBD1 (6 bases). The V end was cut by 4 bases, the J end by 6 bases, with 14 bases between. CDR1 is SGHRS, CDR2 YFSETQ, per germline. The CDR3 is 14 amino acids. This CDR3 is CASSPRGGPQPQHF. CDR3 bases: TGCGCCAGCAGCCCCCGCGGGGGGCCTCAGCCCCAGCATTTT. Full variable domain (remainder filled in from reference TRBV5-1 and TRBJ1-5): KAGVTQTPRYLIKTRGQQVTLSCSPISGHRSVSWYQQTPGQGLQFLFEYFSETQRNKGNFPGRFSGRQFSNSRSEMNVSTLELGDSALYLCASSPRGGPQPQHFGDGTRLSIL.

V usage is TRBV6-5 and J usage is TRBJ2-7; 7 nucleotides align to TRBD1. The trim removed 3 bases at V and 2 bases at J, leaving 7 bases unmatched. CDR1 is MNHEY, CDR2 SVGAGI, per germline. The CDR3 runs to 15 residues. The DNA for the CDR3 is TGTGCCAGCAGTTATATTACGGGACAGACCTACGAGCAGTACTTC. Translation: CASSYITGQTYEQYF.

In this sample, this clone turned up once. The chain has TRBV6-5 and TRBJ1-4; D may be TRBD1 (5 bases). The V end lost 10 bases, the J end lost 4 bases, and 13 bases lay between the germline ends. Germline lookup yields CDR1 MNHEY and CDR2 SVGAGI. This CDR3 is built from 13 residues. The CDR3 spells CATSDIVNEKLFF. The CDR3 DNA follows: TGTGCCACCTCGGACATTGTTAATGAAAAACTGTTTTTT.

The chain employs TRBV19 and TRBJ2-5, with 8 bases lining up with TRBD1. The CDR3 contains 15 residues. In germline, CDR1 is LNHDA, CDR2 SQIVND (reference sequence). Trimming cost V 6 bases and J 2 bases; bases outside gene matches: 8. The CDR3 loop reads CASSLGGDRQETQYF. The CDR3 region has the DNA TGTGCCAGTAGCCTGGGTGGGGACAGGCAAGAGACCCAGTACTTC. Combining the CDR3 with reference TRBV19 and TRBJ2-5 gives the whole variable domain DGGITQSPKYLFRKEGQNVTLSCEQNLNHDAMYWYRQDPGQGLRLIYYSQIVNDFQKGDIAEGYSVSREKKESFPLTVTSAQKNPTAFYLCASSLGGDRQETQYFGPGTRLLVL.

This chain links TRBV10-3 with TRBJ2-1, with 9 nucleotides matching TRBD2. J gave up 7 bases and V 6 bases, and 4 bases lay outside the gene matches. CDR3 size: 13 residues. The V gene's germline CDR1 is ENHRY and CDR2 SYGVKD. In nucleotides, the CDR3 is TGTGCCATCAGGGCGGGAGGGCCGAATGAGCAGTTCTTC. The encoded protein is CAIRAGGPNEQFF.

The chain has TRBV30 and TRBJ1-1, with TRBD1 matching 7 bases. V shed 6 bases, J shed 2 bases, and the junction held 6 bases outside the gene matches. The CDR3 totals 13 residues. The germline V gene has CDR1 GTSNPN and CDR2 SVGIG (reference sequence). CDR3 nucleotide sequence: TGTGCCTGTACCAGGGGGTACAACACTGAAGCTTTCTTT. It specifies CACTRGYNTEAFF. The whole variable domain, remainder taken from reference TRBV30 and TRBJ1-1, is SQTIHQWPATLVQPVGSPLSLECTVEGTSNPNLYWYRQAAGRGLQLLFYSVGIGQISSEVPQNLSASRPQDRQFILSSKKLLLSDSGFYLCACTRGYNTEAFFGQGTRLTVV.

The J gene is TRBJ2-7, the V gene TRBV7-2; D uncertain. Trimming took off 5 bases at V and 1 base at J, with 3 bases between the two ends. CDR3 length: 11 amino acids. CDR1 is SGHTA and CDR2 is FQGNSA in the germline V gene. CDR3 DNA: TGTGCCAGCAGCCCGTCCTACGAGCAGTACTTC. Protein product: CASSPSYEQYF.